One and the same sample provided the 22 T cell receptor beta chains below, sequenced in a study of identical twins. One entry per CDR3 protein, called by TCRdb with MiXCR from the 5' RACE reads. Of about 790,000 distinct CDR3 sequences listed, roughly 18% are singletons. This sample was also put to use in a study of T cells expressing NK-cell markers.

The specimen was PBMCs. The receptor set was obtained from a woman younger than 35 in good health.

This clonotype came up a few times. The J gene is TRBJ2-4, the V gene TRBV11-1; D remains unclear. This CDR3 is built from 14 residues. With 4 bases removed from V and 0 bases from J, the gap between germline ends came to 7 bases. CDR1 is SGHAT, CDR2 FQDESV, per germline (reference sequence). The CDR3 region has the DNA TGTGCCAGCAGCTATGGCCTAGCCAAAAACATTCAGTACTTC. This codes for CASSYGLAKNIQYF.

The chain joins TRBV10-3 to TRBJ2-1; the match to TRBD2 covers 7 bases. Germline V gives CDR1 ENHRY, CDR2 SYGVKD. The ends lost 8 bases at V and 9 bases at J; junction bases unmatched: 16. The CDR3 covers 15 residues. The CDR3 nucleotides read TGTGCCATCGGGGGGGGTGGTAGCGGCCTCAGTGAGCAGTTCTTC. Translating gives CAIGGGGSGLSEQFF.

V usage is TRBV5-1 and J usage is TRBJ1-3, with D perhaps TRBD1 (5 bases). CDR3 length: 18 residues. The ends were cut back, 2 bases at V and 0 bases at J, with 18 bases in the middle. Germline V CDR1 and CDR2: SGHRS, YFSETQ. The CDR3 spells CASSFGRKTVDSGNTIYF. Written as DNA, the CDR3 is TGCGCCAGCAGCTTTGGGCGGAAGACAGTTGACTCTGGAAACACCATATATTTT.

This clonotype was detected a few times. V gene TRBV20-1 combines with J gene TRBJ2-3, with 10 bases fitting TRBD2. This CDR3 is 16 amino acids long. CDR1 DFQATT and CDR2 SNEGSKA come from the germline V gene (reference sequence). The J segment lost 4 bases and the V segment lost 1 base, leaving 8 bases of the junction unmatched. For the CDR3, the DNA is TGCAGTGCTAGAGGCCCGAGCGGGGGGGCCCCAGATACGCAGTATTTT. This translates into CSARGPSGGAPDTQYF.

This clonotype has only a few counts. This chain links TRBV7-2 with TRBJ1-6; D is unclear. Germline-derived CDR1 and CDR2 are SGHTA and FQGNSA. V lost 3 bases, J lost 9 bases, and 12 bases lay in between. The CDR3 length is 14 residues. The CDR3: CASSLGPEGSPLHF. In DNA, the CDR3 is TGTGCCAGCAGCTTGGGCCCGGAGGGTTCACCCCTCCACTTT.

A note on this clonotype: This may be a read error, as it is one base from a much larger clone. The chain recombines TRBV12-3 or TRBV12-4 with TRBJ2-2; D perhaps matches TRBD1 (6 bases). This CDR3 spans 15 amino acids. The CDR3 coding sequence is TGTGCCAGCAGTCACAGGGAGACAGGCACCGGGGAGCTGATTTTT. It is translated as CASSHRETGTGELIF.

V and J are TRBV25-1 and TRBJ1-2; maybe TRBD1 (5 bases). The V end lost 4 bases, the J end lost 8 bases, and 8 bases lay between the germline ends. The CDR3 has 11 amino acids. Per the germline V gene, CDR1 is MGHDK and CDR2 is SYGVNS. The CDR3 sequence: CASSVGQGYTF. The CDR3, as DNA: TGTGCCAGCAGTGTCGGACAAGGCTACACCTTC.

The chain uses TRBV5-1 and TRBJ1-1; D is unresolved. V was trimmed by 4 bases and J by 0 bases, leaving 7 bases between them. Germline V lookup: CDR1 SGHRS, CDR2 YFSETQ. The CDR3 consists of 13 residues. CDR3 nucleotides: TGCGCCAGCAGCGCGGGTGTGAACACTGAAGCTTTCTTT. Encoded protein: CASSAGVNTEAFF.

This clonotype was counted between two and nine times. The chain carries TRBV7-9 and TRBJ2-3, with D tentatively TRBD1 or TRBD2 (7 bases each). The V end lost 4 bases, the J end lost 2 bases, and 19 bases lay between the germline ends. Looked up from germline, CDR1 is SEHNR and CDR2 is FQNEAQ (reference sequence). This CDR3 is 17 amino acids long. CDR3 nucleotides: TGTGCCAGCAGCTCCCGGACAGGCGGGGGACTCACAGATACGCAGTATTTT. Translated: CASSSRTGGGLTDTQYF. The complete variable domain, with remaining parts taken from reference TRBV7-9 and TRBJ2-3, reads DTGVSQNPRHKITKRGQNVTFRCDPISEHNRLYWYRQTLGQGPEFLTYFQNEAQLEKSRLLSDRFSAERPKGSFSTLEIQRTEQGDSAMYLCASSSRTGGGLTDTQYFGPGTRLTVL.

This clonotype was detected a few times. The gene calls are TRBV6-5 and TRBJ2-7; 13 positions agree with TRBD2. The CDR3 is 18 residues long. The germline CDR1 and CDR2 sequences are MNHEY and SVGAGI. V gave up 2 bases and J gave up 7 bases; unmatched junction bases: 14. The CDR3 loop reads CASSYHGTSGTTSIEQYF. CDR3 nucleotide sequence: TGTGCCAGCAGTTACCACGGGACTAGCGGGACCACGTCTATTGAGCAGTACTTC.

The chain has TRBV20-1 and TRBJ2-7, with D possibly being TRBD1 (5 bases). V lost 3 bases to trimming and J lost 4 bases, with 13 bases between them. CDR3 length equals 13 residues. Per the germline V gene, CDR1 is DFQATT and CDR2 is SNEGSKA (reference sequence). In nucleotides, the CDR3 is TGCAGTGCTAGCAGGGTGGTGGGGTACGAGCAGTACTTC. Amino acid sequence: CSASRVVGYEQYF.

J is TRBJ1-1 and V is TRBV27; 11 bases agree with TRBD1. This CDR3 has 15 amino acids. The V gene's germline CDR1 is MNHEY and CDR2 SMNVEV (reference sequence). V lost 2 bases and J lost 6; bases outside the gene matches: 5. The CDR3 DNA reads as TGTGCCAGCAGTTTACTTTCGGACAGGGGGCCTGAAGCTTTCTTT. Amino acid sequence: CASSLLSDRGPEAFF.

This chain connects TRBV12-3 or TRBV12-4 to TRBJ2-5; no reliable D call. This CDR3 has 13 residues. V lost 3 bases and J lost 8, with 13 bases in between. Written as DNA, the CDR3 is TGTGCCAGCAGTTTTGCTGGGTCTCCCACCCAGTACTTC. This encodes CASSFAGSPTQYF.

This clonotype showed up just a few times. The V gene is TRBV5-1, the J gene TRBJ2-1; 11 positions agree with TRBD2. The CDR3 loop spans 19 amino acids. V dropped 0 bases and J dropped 5; count of bases not matched to a gene: 13. In germline, CDR1 is SGHRS, CDR2 YFSETQ. CDR3 sequence (DNA): TGCGCCAGCAGCTTGGTCAGTGCTAGCGGGGGGTCTCGGAACAATGAGCAGTTCTTC. This translates into CASSLVSASGGSRNNEQFF.

This clonotype was seen more than once but under ten times. The genes are TRBV20-1 and TRBJ1-1; D remains ambiguous. Germline lookup yields CDR1 DFQATT and CDR2 SNEGSKA (reference sequence). This CDR3 comprises 16 residues. The germline V and J ends were trimmed by 0 bases and 0 bases, with 14 bases remaining between them. The CDR3 bases are TGCAGTGCTAGAGATCGGGTGGCAGGAATGAACACTGAAGCTTTCTTT. Its protein is CSARDRVAGMNTEAFF.

This clonotype was counted a few times. The CDR3 nucleotides read TGTGCCAGCAGGTTACAGGGTTTAGGGTATGGCTACACCTTC. Amino acid sequence: CASRLQGLGYGYTF. The V gene is TRBV12-3 or TRBV12-4, the J gene TRBJ1-2; perhaps TRBD1 as D (6 bases). The CDR3 runs 14 residues. V lost 6 bases, J lost 5 bases, and 16 bases lay in between.

In this sample, this clonotype turned up a few times. The chain couples TRBV5-1 to TRBJ2-1, with 11 bases identical to TRBD2. There are 17 residues in the CDR3. The V gene end was trimmed by 4 bases and the J gene end by 0 bases; junction bases not matched to a gene: 6. Germline CDR1 is SGHRS and CDR2 is YFSETQ. This chain's CDR3 is CASSSGTSGFSYNEQFF. In nucleotides, the CDR3 is TGCGCCAGCAGCAGCGGGACTAGCGGCTTCTCCTACAATGAGCAGTTCTTC.

This clonotype was seen a few times. V is TRBV29-1 and J is TRBJ1-4, with D possibly being TRBD1 (5 bases). V was pared by 8 bases and J by 8 bases, with 15 bases between. CDR3 length equals 12 residues. Germline values: CDR1 SQVTM, CDR2 ANQGSEA. The DNA for the CDR3 is TGCAGCTCACTCGACAGCGGGGAAAAACTGTTTTTT. This gives the protein CSSLDSGEKLFF.

This clonotype has just a few counts. The chain employs TRBV20-1 and TRBJ2-1; possible D gene TRBD2, 7 bases. Germline V lookup: CDR1 DFQATT, CDR2 SNEGSKA (reference sequence). CDR3 length: 13 residues. The CDR3 protein is CSPLGGALNEQFF. The CDR3 DNA is TGCAGCCCTCTTGGGGGGGCCCTCAATGAGCAGTTCTTC.

This clonotype came up a few times. This chain connects TRBV9 to TRBJ2-1, with D perhaps matching TRBD2 (6 bases). Germline loops: CDR1 SGDLS, CDR2 YYNGEE. The CDR3 runs 17 residues. V was pared by 4 bases and J by 0 bases, with 17 bases between. The chain's CDR3 is CASSPLAPQSSYNEQFF. Here the CDR3 DNA reads TGTGCCAGCAGCCCCCTAGCGCCTCAGAGCTCCTACAATGAGCAGTTCTTC.

In this sample, this clonotype turned up a few times. This rearrangement joins TRBV6-5 to TRBJ1-2; TRBD1 is a possible D gene (6 bases). This CDR3 is built from 15 residues. The V end was cut by 3 bases, the J end by 2 bases, with 13 bases between. Germline V gene sequence: CDR1 MNHEY, CDR2 SVGAGI. The CDR3 DNA is TGTGCCAGCAGTTATAGCAGGGGACTCAACTATGGCTACACCTTC. Amino acids: CASSYSRGLNYGYTF.

This clonotype was detected a few times. The gene calls are TRBV5-6 and TRBJ1-3, with a possible D match to TRBD1 (5 bases). Trimming stripped 5 bases from V and 4 bases from J, with 16 bases between. The CDR3 has 15 amino acids. Per the germline V gene, CDR1 is SGHDT and CDR2 is YYEEEE. The CDR3 DNA sequence: TGTGCCAGCAGACGGGGAATAGGGACCGGAAACACCATATATTTT. Translated: CASRRGIGTGNTIYF.